Presented here are 3 T cell receptor beta chains from one specimen sequenced in a study of blood T cell repertoires in COVID-19. Sequencing used immunoSEQ multiplex PCR; TCRdb keeps in-frame clones, though not all of them. The sample lists about 130,000 clones; approximately 89% were seen once. The sequenced sample was peripheral blood. The receptor source for this set is a man aged 45 to 65 with acute or convalescent COVID-19.

The chain carries TRBV10-3 and TRBJ1-4; D not certain. The CDR3 loop spans 13 amino acids. Germline CDR1 and CDR2: ENHRY and SYGVKD. Trimming pared 8 bases from V and 3 bases from J, leaving 10 bases between. The CDR3 DNA is TGTGCCATCCGAAGCGCTGCTAATGAAAAACTGTTTTTT. Its translation is CAIRSAANEKLFF.

The chain couples TRBV5-1 to TRBJ1-5, with a possible D match to TRBD1 (5 bases). V dropped 4 bases and J dropped 0 bases, with 14 bases sitting between them. Germline V gene sequence: CDR1 SGHRS, CDR2 YFSETQ. The CDR3 sequence is 16 residues long. CDR3 amino acids: CASSPGHGDSNQPQHF. The CDR3 bases are TGCGCCAGCAGCCCCGGACACGGCGATAGCAATCAGCCCCAGCATTTT.

The chain links TRBV25-1 to TRBJ2-1; 9 bases are a match to TRBD2. J lost 1 base, V lost 5 bases, and 6 bases had no gene match. The CDR3 extends over 16 amino acids. Looked up from germline, CDR1 is MGHDK and CDR2 is SYGVNS. This CDR3 reads CASSTLAGRSYNEQFF. CDR3 in DNA: TGTGCCAGCAGTACCCTAGCGGGACGGTCCTACAATGAGCAGTTCTTC.